The clone carrying this T cell receptor beta chain was counted ten times or more. Its antigen is not known. The record originates from a study of naive and memory T cell subsets. The sample's treatment: skin biopsy from PPD injection site in Mantoux-positive individual. A UMI-containing oligonucleotide was joined by 3' ligation to the TCR cDNA template. Ligated cDNA underwent four rounds of PCR with nested alpha and beta constant region primers and SP2. Alpha and beta constant region primers primed reverse transcription for blood and skin samples. Via MiXCR, TCRdb re-called the UMI-ligation and nested PCR reads, giving one row per CDR3 protein. The sample shows fewer than 35,000 distinct CDR3 sequences, 6.5% to 8% of them seen only once. Germline CDR1 SGHRS, CDR2 YFSETQ. The CDR3 is 15 amino acids. V gave up 0 bases and J gave up 1 base, with 11 bases separating them. Findings and caveats of the study: Both skin biopsy types reportedly yielded TCRs, tuberculin sites far more. Potentially, T cell activation and differentiation skew this RNA-based measurement.

The material sequenced was skin, taken from a tuberculin skin test site. J is TRBJ2-7 and V is TRBV5-1; either TRBD1 or TRBD2 may supply D (5 bases each). This sequence originates from an adult in good health. The CDR3 DNA reads TGCGCCAGCAGCTTGGATCCAGGGAGTTCCTACGAGCAGTACTTC. Translated, it gives CASSLDPGSSYEQYF.